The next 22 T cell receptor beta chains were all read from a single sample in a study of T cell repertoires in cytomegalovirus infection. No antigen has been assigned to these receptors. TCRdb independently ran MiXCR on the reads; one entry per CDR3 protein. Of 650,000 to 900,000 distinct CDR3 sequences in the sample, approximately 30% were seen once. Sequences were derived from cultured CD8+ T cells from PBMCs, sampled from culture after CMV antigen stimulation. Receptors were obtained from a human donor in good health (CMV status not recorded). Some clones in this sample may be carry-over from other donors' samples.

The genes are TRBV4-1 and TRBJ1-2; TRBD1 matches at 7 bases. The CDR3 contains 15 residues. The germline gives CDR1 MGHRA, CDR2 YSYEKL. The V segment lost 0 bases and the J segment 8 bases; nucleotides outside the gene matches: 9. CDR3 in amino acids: CASSQDGTETRGYTF. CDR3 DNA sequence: TGCGCCAGCAGCCAAGATGGGACAGAGACTCGGGGCTACACCTTC.

The chain's CDR3 is CASSIQTLGSPLHF. The CDR3, as DNA: TGTGCCAGCAGTATACAGACTCTAGGTTCACCCCTCCACTTT. V and J are TRBV6-8 and TRBJ1-6; unclear D gene. Germline V gives CDR1 MNHGY, CDR2 SAAAGT. Trimming stripped 5 bases from V and 9 bases from J, with 14 bases between. This CDR3 comprises 14 residues.

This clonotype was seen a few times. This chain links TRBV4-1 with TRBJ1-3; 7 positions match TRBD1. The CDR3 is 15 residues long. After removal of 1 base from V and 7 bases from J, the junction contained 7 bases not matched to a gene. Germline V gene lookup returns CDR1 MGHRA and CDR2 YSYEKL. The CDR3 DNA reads TGCGCCAGCAGCCAAGTTCGACAGGGAGGCAACACCATATATTTT. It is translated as CASSQVRQGGNTIYF.

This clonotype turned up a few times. The DNA of the CDR3 is TGTGCCAGCAGCTTGGGTAAAGATATCTACGAGCAGTACGTC. It is translated as CASSLGKDIYEQYV. This rearrangement joins TRBV5-5 to TRBJ2-7; D is unclear. CDR3 length: 14 residues. Germline V lookup: CDR1 SGHKS, CDR2 YYEKEE (reference sequence). V was cut by 0 bases and J by 3 bases, with 10 bases left in between.

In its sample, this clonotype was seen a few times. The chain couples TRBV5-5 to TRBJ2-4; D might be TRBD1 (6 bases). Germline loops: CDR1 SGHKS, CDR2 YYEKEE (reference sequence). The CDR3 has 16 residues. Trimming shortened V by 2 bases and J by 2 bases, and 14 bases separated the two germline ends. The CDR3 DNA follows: TGTGCCAGCAGCTTCACAGGGACGGTCCCCAAAAACATTCAGTACTTC. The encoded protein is CASSFTGTVPKNIQYF.

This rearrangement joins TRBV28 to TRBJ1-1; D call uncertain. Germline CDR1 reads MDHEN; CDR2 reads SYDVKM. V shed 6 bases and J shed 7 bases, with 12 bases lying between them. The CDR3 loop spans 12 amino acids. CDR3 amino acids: CASSTTEDEAFF. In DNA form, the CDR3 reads TGTGCCAGCAGCACCACGGAGGATGAAGCTTTCTTT.

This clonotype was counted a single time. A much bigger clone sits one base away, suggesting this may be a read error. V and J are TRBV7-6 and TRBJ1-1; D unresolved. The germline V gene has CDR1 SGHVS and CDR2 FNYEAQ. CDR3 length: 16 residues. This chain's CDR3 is CASSPQFGPLRDEASF. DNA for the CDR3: TGTGCCAGCAGCCCACAATTCGGACCCCTGAGGGATGAAGCTTCCTTT.

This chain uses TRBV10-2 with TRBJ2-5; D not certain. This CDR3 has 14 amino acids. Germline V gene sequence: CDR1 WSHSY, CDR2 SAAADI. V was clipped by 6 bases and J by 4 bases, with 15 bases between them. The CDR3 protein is CASSAMDGVETQYF. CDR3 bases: TGCGCCAGCAGCGCTATGGATGGAGTAGAGACCCAGTACTTC.

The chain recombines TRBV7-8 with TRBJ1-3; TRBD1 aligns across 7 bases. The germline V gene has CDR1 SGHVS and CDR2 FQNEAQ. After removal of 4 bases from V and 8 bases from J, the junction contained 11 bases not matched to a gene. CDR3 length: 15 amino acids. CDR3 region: CASSWPGQRVDTIYF. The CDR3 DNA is TGTGCCAGCAGCTGGCCGGGACAGAGGGTTGACACCATATATTTT.

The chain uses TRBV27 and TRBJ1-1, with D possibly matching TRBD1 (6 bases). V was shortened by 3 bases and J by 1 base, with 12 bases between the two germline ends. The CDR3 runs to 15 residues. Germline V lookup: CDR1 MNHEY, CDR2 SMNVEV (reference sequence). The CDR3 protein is CASSFRDRPNTEAFF. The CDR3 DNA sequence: TGTGCCAGCAGTTTCCGAGACAGGCCGAACACTGAAGCTTTCTTT.

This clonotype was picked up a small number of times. The DNA of the CDR3 is TGTGCCAGCAGGCAGGGGACGGTTGTCCCCTACGAGCAGTACGTC. Residues: CASRQGTVVPYEQYV. This rearrangement joins TRBV6-2 or TRBV6-3 to TRBJ2-7; D may be TRBD1 (6 bases). Germline loops: CDR1 MNHEY, CDR2 SVGEGT. The CDR3 runs to 15 residues. V lost 6 bases to trimming and J lost 2 bases, with 17 bases between them.

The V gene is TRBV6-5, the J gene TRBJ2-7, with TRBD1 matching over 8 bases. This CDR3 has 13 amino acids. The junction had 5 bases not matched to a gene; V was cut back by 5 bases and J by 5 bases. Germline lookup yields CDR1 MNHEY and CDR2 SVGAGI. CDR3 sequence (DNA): TGTGCCAGCAGTACCCGACAGGGGAACGAGCAGTACGTC. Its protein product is CASSTRQGNEQYV.

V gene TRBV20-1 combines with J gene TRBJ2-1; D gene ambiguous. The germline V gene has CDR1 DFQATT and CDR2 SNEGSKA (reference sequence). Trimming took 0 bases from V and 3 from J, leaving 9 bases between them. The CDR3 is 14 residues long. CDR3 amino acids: CSARDISFYNEQFF. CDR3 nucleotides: TGCAGTGCTAGAGATATCAGTTTCTACAATGAGCAGTTCTTC.

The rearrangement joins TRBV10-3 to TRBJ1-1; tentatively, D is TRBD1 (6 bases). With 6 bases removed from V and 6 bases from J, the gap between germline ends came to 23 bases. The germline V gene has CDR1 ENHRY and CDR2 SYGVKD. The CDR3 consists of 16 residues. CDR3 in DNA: TGTGCCATCAGCCGACTACAGGGAAATAGGTGGGCTGAAGCTTTCTTT. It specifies CAISRLQGNRWAEAFF.

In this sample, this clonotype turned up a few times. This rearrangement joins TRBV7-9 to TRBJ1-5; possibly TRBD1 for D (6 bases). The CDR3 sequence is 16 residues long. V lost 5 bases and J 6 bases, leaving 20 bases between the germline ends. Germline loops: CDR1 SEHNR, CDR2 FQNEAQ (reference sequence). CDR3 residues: CASSHSTDRRGQPQHF. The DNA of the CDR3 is TGTGCCAGCAGCCACAGCACAGACAGGCGGGGTCAGCCCCAGCATTTT.

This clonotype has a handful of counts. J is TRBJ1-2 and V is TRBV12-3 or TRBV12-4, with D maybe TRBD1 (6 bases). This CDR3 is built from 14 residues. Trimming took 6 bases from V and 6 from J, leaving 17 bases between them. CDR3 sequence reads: CASSPRAGGDGYTF. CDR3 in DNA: TGTGCCAGCAGCCCCCGGGCGGGGGGCGATGGCTACACCTTC.

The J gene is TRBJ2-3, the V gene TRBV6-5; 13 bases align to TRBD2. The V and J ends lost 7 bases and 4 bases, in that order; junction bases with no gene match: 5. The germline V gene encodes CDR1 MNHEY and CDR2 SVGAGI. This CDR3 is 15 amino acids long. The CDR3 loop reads CASTSGTSGADTQYF. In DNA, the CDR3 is TGTGCCAGCACCTCCGGGACTAGCGGGGCAGATACGCAGTATTTT.

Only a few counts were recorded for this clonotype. CDR3 in amino acids: CASSPVSGGATDTQYF. The DNA for the CDR3 is TGTGCCAGCAGCCCAGTATCTGGCGGAGCCACAGATACGCAGTATTTT. The gene calls are TRBV7-3 and TRBJ2-3; D unresolved. The CDR3 runs 16 residues. The V and J ends lost 5 bases and 2 bases respectively, with 17 bases between them. Germline assignment: CDR1 SGHTA and CDR2 FQGTGA. The entire variable domain, with the rest obtained from reference TRBV7-3 and TRBJ2-3, is as follows: GAGVSQTPSNKVTEKGKYVELRCDPISGHTALYWYRQSLGQGPEFLIYFQGTGAADDSGLPNDRFFAVRPEGSVSTLKIQRTERGDSAVYLCASSPVSGGATDTQYFGPGTRLTVL.

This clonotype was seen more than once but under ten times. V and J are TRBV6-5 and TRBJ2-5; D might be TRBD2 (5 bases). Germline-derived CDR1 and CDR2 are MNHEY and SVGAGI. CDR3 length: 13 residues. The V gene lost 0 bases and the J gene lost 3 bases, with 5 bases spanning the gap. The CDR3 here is CASSYSAEETQYF. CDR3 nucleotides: TGTGCCAGCAGTTACTCAGCGGAAGAGACCCAGTACTTC.

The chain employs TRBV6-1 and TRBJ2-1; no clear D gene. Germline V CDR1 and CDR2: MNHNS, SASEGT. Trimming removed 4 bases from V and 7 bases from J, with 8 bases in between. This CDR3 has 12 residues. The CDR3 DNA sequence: TGTGCCAGCAGTGTTTTAGGGAATGAGCAGTTCTTC. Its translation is CASSVLGNEQFF.

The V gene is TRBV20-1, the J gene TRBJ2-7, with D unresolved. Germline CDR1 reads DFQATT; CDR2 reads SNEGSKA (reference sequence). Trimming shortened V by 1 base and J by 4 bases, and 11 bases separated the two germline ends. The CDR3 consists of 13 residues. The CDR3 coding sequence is TGCAGTGCTAGAGCAAGGACCGCTTACGAGCAGTACTTC. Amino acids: CSARARTAYEQYF.

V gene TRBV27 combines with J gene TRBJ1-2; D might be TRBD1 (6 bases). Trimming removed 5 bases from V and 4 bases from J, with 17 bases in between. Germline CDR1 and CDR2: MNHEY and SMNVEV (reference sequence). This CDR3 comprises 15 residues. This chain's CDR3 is CASSPFGGPGYGYTF. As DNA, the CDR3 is TGTGCCAGCAGTCCTTTCGGGGGGCCTGGCTATGGCTACACCTTC.